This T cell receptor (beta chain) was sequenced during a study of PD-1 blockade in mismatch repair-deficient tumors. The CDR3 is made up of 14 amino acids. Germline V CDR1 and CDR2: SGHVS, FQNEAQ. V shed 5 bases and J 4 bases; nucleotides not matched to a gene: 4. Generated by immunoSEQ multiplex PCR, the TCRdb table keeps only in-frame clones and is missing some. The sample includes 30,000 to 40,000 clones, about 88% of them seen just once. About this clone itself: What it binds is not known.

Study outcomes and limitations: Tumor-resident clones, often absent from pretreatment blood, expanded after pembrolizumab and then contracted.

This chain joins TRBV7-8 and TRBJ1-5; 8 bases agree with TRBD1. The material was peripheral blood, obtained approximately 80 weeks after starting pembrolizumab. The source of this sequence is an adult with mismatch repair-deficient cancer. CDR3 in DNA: TGTGCCAGCAGCCGGACAGGGACAAATCAGCCCCAGCATTTT. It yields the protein CASSRTGTNQPQHF.